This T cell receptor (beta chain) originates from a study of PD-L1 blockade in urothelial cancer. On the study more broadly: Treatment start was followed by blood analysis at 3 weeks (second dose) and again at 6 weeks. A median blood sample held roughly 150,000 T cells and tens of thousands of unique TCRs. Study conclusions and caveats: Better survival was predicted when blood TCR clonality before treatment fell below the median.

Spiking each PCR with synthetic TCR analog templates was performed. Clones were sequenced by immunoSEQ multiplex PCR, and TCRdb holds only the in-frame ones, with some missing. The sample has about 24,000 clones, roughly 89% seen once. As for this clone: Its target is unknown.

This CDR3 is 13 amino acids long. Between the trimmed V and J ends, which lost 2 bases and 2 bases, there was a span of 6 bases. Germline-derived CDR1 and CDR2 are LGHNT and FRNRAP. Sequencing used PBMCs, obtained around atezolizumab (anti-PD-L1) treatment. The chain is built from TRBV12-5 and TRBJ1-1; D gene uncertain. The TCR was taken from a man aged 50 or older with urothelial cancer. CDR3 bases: TGTGCTAGTGGTTTGTCCACTAACACTGAAGCTTTCTTT. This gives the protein CASGLSTNTEAFF.